Listed below are T cell receptor beta chains from one sample, sequenced in a study of cytomegalovirus exposure and HLA in healthy donors. This table comes from immunoSEQ multiplex PCR, and its TCRdb copy is limited to in-frame clones, with some not included. The table has hundreds of thousands of clones, about 70% seen once. Sequencing was carried out using PBMCs. Receptor source: a man aged 40-49 years in good health and CMV-seropositive. The CDR3 runs from the conserved cysteine through the conserved F or W. A D gene is named only where the DNA matches it firmly. Where a row states a size, it is once, few, many or the class of an expanded clone; other rows omit it.

v_call	d_call	clone_size	j_call	cdr3_nt	cdr3_aa
TRBV5-1	.	.	TRBJ1-5	TGCGCCAGCAGCTTGGCCGGGGAGAGGATCCAGCCCCAGCATTTT	CASSLAGERIQPQHF
TRBV15	.	few	TRBJ1-5	TGTGCCACCAGCAGAGCCGGTACAGGGCATAGCAATCAGCCCCAGCATTTT	CATSRAGTGHSNQPQHF
TRBV10-3	.	.	TRBJ2-4	TGTGCCATCAGTGAGTCGAGGGGGAACATTCAGTACTTC	CAISESRGNIQYF
TRBV7-8	.	once	TRBJ2-7	TGTGCCAGCAGCTCCCCCTCACTGCGGGAAAGTAGCGAGCAGTACTTC	CASSSPSLRESSEQYF
TRBV10-3	.	.	TRBJ2-7	TGTGCCATCAGTGAGTCGAGGTACGAGCAGTACTTC	CAISESRYEQYF
TRBV11-2	TRBD2	.	TRBJ2-1	TGTGCCAGCAGCGACCTGGGACTACCTCAGCAGTTCTTC	CASSDLGLPQQFF
TRBV6-5	.	.	TRBJ2-7	TGTGCCAGCAGTTACTCAAACAGGGATTACGAGCAGTACTTC	CASSYSNRDYEQYF
TRBV10-2	.	.	TRBJ1-1	TGCGCCAGCAGTGAGTCCACGGGGGGAGCTTTCTTT	CASSESTGGAFF
TRBV19	TRBD1	.	TRBJ1-1	TGTGCCAGTAGTCGACCGTACGGACAGGGGTCGGGTGAAGCTTTCTTT	CASSRPYGQGSGEAFF
TRBV6-5	.	.	TRBJ1-2	TGTGCCAGCAGTTACTCCCTAAACGACATTTTTGGCTACACCTTC	CASSYSLNDIFGYTF
TRBV5-1	.	few	TRBJ1-4	TGCGCCAGCAGCTTGGACAGCACTAATGAAAAACTGTTTTTT	CASSLDSTNEKLFF
TRBV13	.	once	TRBJ2-5	TGTGCCAGCAGCGAGGGGGTCTTCCAAGAGACCCAGTACTTC	CASSEGVFQETQYF